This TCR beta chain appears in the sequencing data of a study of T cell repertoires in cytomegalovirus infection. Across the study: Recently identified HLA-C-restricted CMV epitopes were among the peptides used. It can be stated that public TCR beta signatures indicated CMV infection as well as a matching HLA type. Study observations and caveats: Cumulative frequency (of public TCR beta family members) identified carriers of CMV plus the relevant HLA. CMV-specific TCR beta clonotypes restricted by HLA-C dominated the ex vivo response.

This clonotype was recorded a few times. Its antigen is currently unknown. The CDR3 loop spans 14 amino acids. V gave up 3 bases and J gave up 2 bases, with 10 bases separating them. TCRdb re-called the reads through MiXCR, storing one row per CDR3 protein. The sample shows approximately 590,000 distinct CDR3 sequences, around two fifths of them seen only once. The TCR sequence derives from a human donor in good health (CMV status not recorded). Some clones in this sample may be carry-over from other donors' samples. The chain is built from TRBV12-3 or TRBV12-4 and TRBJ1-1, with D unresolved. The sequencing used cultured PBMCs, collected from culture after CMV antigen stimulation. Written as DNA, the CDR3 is TGTGCCAGCAGTTTTGTACAAACCAACACTGAAGCTTTCTTT. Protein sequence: CASSFVQTNTEAFF.